This entry is about one TCR beta chain. Antigen: not known. Clones were sequenced by immunoSEQ multiplex PCR, and TCRdb holds only the in-frame ones, with some missing. The table includes 10,000 to 15,000 clones, around 76% detected once. V was clipped by 4 bases and J by 2 bases; unmatched bases: 10. This CDR3 has 16 residues. CDR1 is MGHRA and CDR2 is YSYEKL in the germline V gene. Time point in this sample: week 47, end of study. In the vaccine, a single dose held 300 ug of the mutant IDH1 20-mer peptide, along with topical imiquimod. Patients in the study were vaccinated eight times, receiving shots in weeks 1, 3, 5, 7, 11, 15, 19 and 23. This entry belongs to a study of a mutant IDH1 vaccine in newly diagnosed glioma. For the study at large: Once 4-6 weeks had passed after radiotherapy alone, vaccination started, or it started with temozolomide cycles. Week 35 brought visit V12, which was followed by visit V13 at week 47. Study-wide results and limits: Changes to the top peripheral T cell clonotypes appeared unrelated to pseudoprogression.

The genes are TRBV4-1 and TRBJ2-7; TRBD1 aligns across 8 bases. This specimen was PBMCs, taken from a glioma patient whose treatment included an IDH1 peptide vaccine. The TCR originated in a woman aged 40 to 50 with glioma. CDR3 region: CASSPQRTGQAYEQYF. The CDR3 region has the DNA TGCGCCAGCAGCCCACAACGTACGGGACAGGCCTACGAGCAGTACTTC.